The 5 T cell receptor beta chains given below trace back to one sample, sequenced in a study of blood T cell repertoires in COVID-19. This table comes from immunoSEQ multiplex PCR, and its TCRdb copy is limited to in-frame clones, with some not included. The sample comprises 88,000 or so clones, 80% to 90% of which are singletons, and approximately 7.2% rests with the top ten. Material: peripheral blood. The receptors stem from a man between 60 and 75 years old with acute or convalescent COVID-19.

This clone was seen more than once but under ten times. V is TRBV29-1 and J is TRBJ1-1, with D possibly being TRBD1 (5 bases). This CDR3 spans 10 amino acids. The V gene's germline CDR1 is SQVTM and CDR2 ANQGSEA. V was cut by 5 bases and J by 10 bases, with 11 bases left in between. CDR3: CSVLGEGAFF. The DNA of the CDR3 is TGCAGCGTTTTAGGGGAAGGAGCTTTCTTT.

This clone occurred a few times. V and J are TRBV5-1 and TRBJ2-1; 9 bases map to TRBD2. The ends lost 5 bases at V and 2 bases at J; junction bases unmatched: 5. This CDR3 contains 15 residues. Germline assignment: CDR1 SGHRS and CDR2 YFSETQ. The CDR3 region is CASSNSGRTYNEQFF. The CDR3, as DNA: TGCGCCAGCAGTAATAGCGGGAGAACCTACAATGAGCAGTTCTTC.

The CDR3 spells CASSSGGALGEQFF. CDR3 bases: TGTGCCAGCAGCAGCGGGGGGGCGTTGGGTGAGCAGTTCTTC. The rearrangement uses TRBV5-4 and TRBJ2-1; 10 bases align to TRBD2. J lost 9 bases, V lost 4 bases, and 7 bases had no gene match. Germline lookup yields CDR1 SGHNT and CDR2 YYREEE (reference sequence). The CDR3 covers 14 residues.

This sequence joins TRBV30 and TRBJ2-1; a possible D gene is TRBD1 (7 bases). Germline V CDR1 and CDR2: GTSNPN, SVGIG (reference sequence). The CDR3 runs to 13 residues. V shed 0 bases and J shed 9 bases, with 12 bases lying between them. CDR3 coding DNA: TGTGCCTGGAGTGTACGACAGGGAGGTGAGCAGTTCTTC. Translated: CAWSVRQGGEQFF.

The chain employs TRBV9 and TRBJ2-5; 11 bases line up with TRBD2. Germline V CDR1 and CDR2: SGDLS, YYNGEE. The CDR3 is made up of 15 amino acids. The ends lost 2 bases at V and 5 bases at J; junction bases unmatched: 5. As DNA, the CDR3 is TGTGCCAGCAGCGTTAGCGGGAGGGCCGTCGAGACCCAGTACTTC. Translated: CASSVSGRAVETQYF.